Listed here is a single TCR beta chain. The CDR3 covers 14 residues. Germline CDR1 and CDR2: MRHNA and SNTAGT. With 5 bases clipped from V and 4 bases from J, the junction kept 6 bases outside the gene matches. The data originate from a study of blood T cell repertoires in COVID-19. This table comes from immunoSEQ multiplex PCR, and its TCRdb copy is limited to in-frame clones, with some not included. Among over 400,000 clones, 75% to 90% were seen once, and the ten largest hold around 7.9%. Sequenced sample: PBMCs or T cells enriched from blood (not recorded which). The sequence was collected from a woman aged 60-75 years who had recovered from COVID-19. This chain uses TRBV6-4 with TRBJ1-1, with 8 nucleotides matching TRBD1. The CDR3 DNA is TGTGCCAGCAGTCTGACAGGGGAGAGCACTGAAGCTTTCTTT. Encoded protein: CASSLTGESTEAFF.